The 29 T cell receptor beta chains reported below all come from one sample, sequenced in a study of blood T cell repertoires in COVID-19. Sequencing used immunoSEQ multiplex PCR; TCRdb keeps in-frame clones, though not all of them. The repertoire consists of 80,000 to 95,000 clones, with about 89% occurring once and the leading ten covering about 3.4%. Sequencing input: peripheral blood. Every receptor here comes from a woman in her 70s with acute or convalescent COVID-19.

V and J are TRBV5-1 and TRBJ2-1; 11 bases line up with TRBD2. Germline lookup yields CDR1 SGHRS and CDR2 YFSETQ. With V trimmed by 4 bases and J by 4 bases, 4 bases remained unmatched. The CDR3 extends over 15 amino acids. CDR3 sequence: CASSALAGGYNEQFF. DNA of the CDR3: TGCGCCAGCAGCGCCCTAGCGGGGGGTTACAATGAGCAGTTCTTC. Based on the CDR3 plus reference TRBV5-1 and TRBJ2-1, the full variable domain is KAGVTQTPRYLIKTRGQQVTLSCSPISGHRSVSWYQQTPGQGLQFLFEYFSETQRNKGNFPGRFSGRQFSNSRSEMNVSTLELGDSALYLCASSALAGGYNEQFFGPGTRLTVL.

V gene TRBV28 combines with J gene TRBJ2-1; 11 nucleotides align to TRBD2. Germline V CDR1 and CDR2: MDHEN, SYDVKM. The CDR3 is made up of 18 amino acids. Trimming removed 3 bases from V and 0 bases from J; junction bases left unmatched: 7. This chain's CDR3 is CASSLETSGASSYNEQFF. The CDR3 nucleotides read TGTGCCAGCAGTTTGGAGACTAGCGGGGCCAGCTCCTACAATGAGCAGTTCTTC.

The J gene is TRBJ1-6, the V gene TRBV9; no firm D call. Per germline, CDR1 SGDLS and CDR2 YYNGEE. This CDR3 is 16 amino acids long. V lost 1 base, J lost 0 bases, and 8 bases lay in between. CDR3 nucleotides: TGTGCCAGCAGCGTACTTGCCAGCTCCTATAATTCACCCCTCCACTTT. This translates into CASSVLASSYNSPLHF.

The chain couples TRBV19 to TRBJ2-2; weak D call: TRBD2 (5 bases). Trimming removed 4 bases from V and 2 bases from J, with 11 bases in between. Germline CDR1 reads LNHDA; CDR2 reads SQIVND (reference sequence). The CDR3 is made up of 15 amino acids. CDR3 nucleotides: TGTGCCAGTAGTACTTCACGGACTAACACCGGGGAGCTGTTTTTT. Translation: CASSTSRTNTGELFF.

The chain couples TRBV11-3 to TRBJ2-5, with 12 positions matching TRBD1. With V trimmed by 4 bases and J by 5 bases, 17 bases remained unmatched. This CDR3 has 19 amino acids. The V gene's germline CDR1 is SGHNT and CDR2 YENEEA. The DNA for the CDR3 is TGTGCCAGCAGCTATAGGACCGGGACAGGGGGCCCTGTGTCGGAGACCCAGTACTTC. Its protein is CASSYRTGTGGPVSETQYF.

CDR3 amino acids: CASSVVLAGGTNTDTQYF. CDR3 DNA sequence: TGTGCCAGCAGCGTAGTACTAGCGGGGGGAACTAACACAGATACGCAGTATTTT. The chain carries TRBV9 and TRBJ2-3; 12 nucleotides line up with TRBD2. This CDR3 is 18 amino acids long. In germline, CDR1 is SGDLS, CDR2 YYNGEE. V lost 0 bases and J lost 2; bases outside the gene matches: 7.

The chain is built from TRBV7-2 and TRBJ1-5; unclear D gene. Trimming left V 1 base short and J 7 bases short, with 8 bases between. Germline V gene sequence: CDR1 SGHTA, CDR2 FQGNSA. CDR3 size: 13 residues. The CDR3 region is CASSLEDWQPQHF. The CDR3 region has the DNA TGTGCCAGCAGCTTAGAGGACTGGCAGCCCCAGCATTTT.

The chain is built from TRBV12-3 or TRBV12-4 and TRBJ1-1, with a weak D call TRBD1 (6 bases). V was trimmed by 7 bases and J by 5 bases, leaving 14 bases between them. The CDR3 sequence is 13 residues long. The CDR3 here is CASIVQGITEAFF. CDR3 sequence (DNA): TGTGCCAGCATTGTACAGGGAATTACTGAAGCTTTCTTT.

The chain couples TRBV10-2 to TRBJ2-1; TRBD2 matches 13 bases. The CDR3 runs to 17 residues. V lost 3 bases and J lost 4; bases outside the gene matches: 6. CDR1 is WSHSY and CDR2 is SAAADI in the germline V gene. The DNA for the CDR3 is TGCGCCAGCAGTGAACCACTAGCGGGGGGGCGATACAATGAGCAGTTCTTC. Protein product: CASSEPLAGGRYNEQFF.

This sequence joins TRBV28 and TRBJ2-5, with TRBD2 matching 11 bases. Germline V gene sequence: CDR1 MDHEN, CDR2 SYDVKM. This CDR3 comprises 16 residues. Trimming cost V 3 bases and J 4 bases; bases outside gene matches: 7. CDR3 amino acids: CASSFSASGGRETQYF. DNA for the CDR3: TGTGCCAGCAGTTTCTCGGCTAGCGGGGGGAGAGAGACCCAGTACTTC.

The V and J genes are TRBV4-1 and TRBJ1-1; D ambiguous. From germline, CDR1 is MGHRA and CDR2 YSYEKL. The CDR3 totals 13 residues. Trimming pared 1 base from V and 8 bases from J, leaving 11 bases between. Here the CDR3 reads CASSQAQPREAFF. The CDR3 DNA is TGCGCCAGCAGCCAAGCCCAACCCCGGGAAGCTTTCTTT.

This clone occurred once. The V gene is TRBV7-2, the J gene TRBJ2-1; D remains ambiguous. Trimming removed 5 bases from V and 5 bases from J, with 16 bases in between. CDR1 and CDR2 (germline): SGHTA, FQGNSA. The CDR3 runs to 15 residues. Here the CDR3 reads CASSPGGSGDNEQFF. CDR3 coding DNA: TGTGCCAGCAGCCCCGGCGGATCCGGAGACAATGAGCAGTTCTTC.

This clone was observed a few times. This rearrangement joins TRBV14 to TRBJ1-6; D might be TRBD1 (6 bases). The V end lost 2 bases, the J end lost 4 bases, and 9 bases lay between the germline ends. This CDR3 is built from 15 residues. Germline lookup yields CDR1 SGHDN and CDR2 FVKESK. In DNA form, the CDR3 reads TGTGCCAGCAGCCAACAGGGGTCGTATAATTCACCCCTCCACTTT. Translated: CASSQQGSYNSPLHF. The whole variable domain, remainder taken from reference TRBV14 and TRBJ1-6, is EAGVTQFPSHSVIEKGQTVTLRCDPISGHDNLYWYRRVMGKEIKFLLHFVKESKQDESGMPNNRFLAERTGGTYSTLKVQPAELEDSGVYFCASSQQGSYNSPLHFGNGTRLTVT.

This chain links TRBV7-9 with TRBJ1-1; a weak D match, TRBD1 (5 bases). Germline V gene lookup returns CDR1 SEHNR and CDR2 FQNEAQ (reference sequence). The CDR3 covers 16 residues. V was pared by 7 bases and J by 3 bases, with 21 bases between. For the CDR3, the DNA is TGTGCCAGCAAACCGGGACTCATCGCGGGGCACACTGAAGCTTTCTTT. It is translated as CASKPGLIAGHTEAFF.

The CDR3 DNA reads as TGTGCCAGTAGTATAGAAAGGGGCCTCCGCTCTGGAAACACCATATATTTT. This encodes CASSIERGLRSGNTIYF. The rearrangement links TRBV19 to TRBJ1-3; maybe TRBD1 (5 bases). With 0 bases removed from V and 0 bases from J, the gap between germline ends came to 12 bases. The CDR3 runs 17 residues. Germline V lookup: CDR1 LNHDA, CDR2 SQIVND (reference sequence).

The chain has TRBV10-3 and TRBJ1-1; D may be TRBD1 (5 bases). Germline V gene sequence: CDR1 ENHRY, CDR2 SYGVKD. The V and J ends lost 10 bases and 3 bases respectively, with 15 bases between them. The CDR3 has 13 residues. The CDR3 spells CATRGEGYTEAFF. In nucleotides, the CDR3 is TGTGCCACGAGAGGGGAGGGATACACTGAAGCTTTCTTT.

V gene TRBV14 combines with J gene TRBJ2-7; a possible D gene is TRBD1 (6 bases). V was cut by 5 bases and J by 4 bases, with 15 bases left in between. The CDR3 length is 14 residues. CDR1 is SGHDN and CDR2 is FVKESK in the germline V gene. CDR3 loop: CASSEGRGRYEQYF. CDR3 coding DNA: TGTGCCAGCAGCGAAGGCAGGGGCAGGTACGAGCAGTACTTC.

This chain joins TRBV13 and TRBJ2-1, with 7 positions matching TRBD2. The V gene's germline CDR1 is PRHDT and CDR2 FYEKMQ (reference sequence). The V segment lost 3 bases and the J segment 2 bases; nucleotides outside the gene matches: 7. The CDR3 has 16 residues. CDR3 nucleotide sequence: TGTGCCAGCAGCTTCTTTAGGGGACTAACCTACAATGAGCAGTTCTTC. It encodes CASSFFRGLTYNEQFF.

The chain joins TRBV13 to TRBJ2-7, with D perhaps matching TRBD1 (5 bases). Trimming shortened V by 3 bases and J by 0 bases, and 12 bases separated the two germline ends. The CDR3 sequence is 15 residues long. CDR1 and CDR2 (germline): PRHDT, FYEKMQ (reference sequence). The chain's CDR3 is CASSFQGLVSYEQYF. The CDR3 bases are TGTGCCAGCAGCTTCCAGGGTTTGGTCTCCTACGAGCAGTACTTC.

CDR3 amino acids: CSVTSGGASTDTQYF. The CDR3 DNA reads TGCAGCGTTACAAGCGGGGGCGCTAGCACAGATACGCAGTATTTT. The V call is TRBV29-1, the J call TRBJ2-3; 8 nucleotides align to TRBD2. Looked up from germline, CDR1 is SQVTM and CDR2 is ANQGSEA. The CDR3 sequence is 15 residues long. V lost 5 bases to trimming and J lost 0 bases; unmatched junction nucleotides: 7.

This clone appeared a few times. The chain recombines TRBV21-1 with TRBJ1-4; the table gives TRBD1 as D, unverified against the DNA. TRBV21-1 is deemed a pseudogene. This CDR3 is 18 amino acids long. CDR3 region: CASSKAPGQVGFYEKLFF. CDR3 nucleotide sequence: TGTGCCAGCAGCAAAGCGCCGGGACAGGTGGGCTTTTATGAAAAACTGTTTTTT.

The chain employs TRBV7-9 and TRBJ1-1; D ambiguous. The CDR3 runs 13 residues. The V and J ends lost 1 base and 8 bases respectively, with 11 bases between them. Germline CDR1 and CDR2: SEHNR and FQNEAQ (reference sequence). The CDR3 DNA follows: TGTGCCAGCAGCTTAGATGTTTCCCTCGAAGCTTTCTTT. Protein: CASSLDVSLEAFF.

The chain has TRBV27 and TRBJ1-1; 8 positions match TRBD1. This CDR3 spans 15 amino acids. Trimming cost V 4 bases and J 1 base; bases outside gene matches: 5. CDR1 is MNHEY and CDR2 is SMNVEV in the germline V gene (reference sequence). Here the CDR3 reads CASSSQGAANTEAFF. The DNA of the CDR3 is TGTGCCAGCAGTTCGCAGGGGGCGGCGAACACTGAAGCTTTCTTT.

CDR3 region: CASSQDRGGPYEQYF. CDR3 in DNA: TGTGCCAGCAGCCAAGATCGGGGAGGCCCCTACGAGCAGTACTTC. This chain links TRBV3-1 (or the pseudogene TRBV3-2) with TRBJ2-7, with D tentatively TRBD2 (6 bases). CDR1 is LGHDT and CDR2 is YNNKEL in the germline V gene (reference sequence). The CDR3 runs 15 residues. V was shortened by 0 bases and J by 2 bases, with 11 bases between the two germline ends.

The chain combines TRBV6-5 with TRBJ1-2; tentatively, D is TRBD1 (6 bases). V was shortened by 3 bases and J by 3 bases, with 17 bases between the two germline ends. CDR1 is MNHEY and CDR2 is SVGAGI in the germline V gene. The CDR3 spans 16 residues. The CDR3 nucleotides read TGTGCCAGCAGTTATTCCTTTACAGGGATCCACTATGGCTACACCTTC. Translation: CASSYSFTGIHYGYTF.

The chain is built from TRBV6-1 and TRBJ1-2; D perhaps matches TRBD1 (6 bases). The CDR3 covers 16 residues. The germline V gene encodes CDR1 MNHNS and CDR2 SASEGT. V lost 0 bases to trimming and J lost 0 bases, with 11 bases between them. The CDR3 DNA follows: TGTGCCAGCAGTGAAGCTGGGACACCAGCTAACTATGGCTACACCTTC. Encoded protein: CASSEAGTPANYGYTF.

V and J are TRBV6-1 and TRBJ1-5; no clear D gene. V dropped 1 base and J dropped 6 bases, with 16 bases sitting between them. There are 16 residues in the CDR3. The germline V gene has CDR1 MNHNS and CDR2 SASEGT. CDR3 bases: TGTGCCAGCAGTGAAGGTCGGGCTGGGAGTAGTCAGCCCCAGCATTTT. This gives the protein CASSEGRAGSSQPQHF.

The chain is built from TRBV29-1 and TRBJ2-6; D remains unclear. This CDR3 has 14 amino acids. The V end lost 4 bases, the J end lost 0 bases, and 7 bases lay between the germline ends. The germline V gene encodes CDR1 SQVTM and CDR2 ANQGSEA. The CDR3 sequence: CSVAVSSGANVLTF. Written as DNA, the CDR3 is TGCAGCGTTGCTGTGAGCTCTGGGGCCAACGTCCTGACTTTC.

The chain has TRBV11-2 and TRBJ2-4; 8 bases are shared with TRBD2. The CDR3 loop spans 15 amino acids. J was trimmed by 11 bases and V by 5 bases; bases with no gene match: 14. Germline CDR1 and CDR2: SGHAT and FQNNGV. CDR3 in amino acids: CASSLGTGGAGVQYF. In DNA, the CDR3 is TGTGCCAGCAGCCTAGGAACGGGGGGGGCAGGCGTTCAGTACTTC.